The T cell receptor beta chain under discussion was sequenced for a study of regulatory T cells in long-lasting Graves disease. The CDR3 totals 16 residues. In germline, CDR1 is SGHVS, CDR2 FQNEAQ. Trimming took 5 bases from V and 8 from J, leaving 22 bases between them. This sample's time point: newly diagnosed GD, antithyroid drugs for less than 3 months. The TCR library used RNA extracted from PBMCs. Assembly of TCR beta libraries relied on iRepertoire HTBI primers together with Arm-PCR of CDR3 regions. TCRdb used MiXCR to reprocess the multiplex PCR reads, holding one entry per CDR3 protein. The table has 600,000 to 650,000 distinct CDR3 sequences, approximately 15% seen once. At least ten counts were recorded for this clonotype. These records were also assigned to another study, of T cells in Graves' hyperthyroidism and ophthalmopathy. From that second work: For Graves' hyperthyroidism to be stable, ophthalmopathy could not progress within 18 months. Subjects aged 18 to 65 presented with newly diagnosed hyperthyroidism of less than 2 months' duration. A patient was excluded if there was uncontrolled infection, other autoimmune disease, pregnancy or lactation. Most thyroid clonotypes that were expanded above 0.001 also turned up in blood.

The sequencing here drew on peripheral blood mononuclear cells (PBMCs), taken at new diagnosis, from a patient treated with antithyroid drugs. This clonotype originated in a woman aged 25 to 39 with Graves disease. The chain employs TRBV7-8 and TRBJ2-1; TRBD2 might be the D (7 bases). The CDR3 bases are TGTGCCAGCAGCCGAGGGGGGGGCAGGCATTTCGATGAGCAGTTCTTC. Protein sequence: CASSRGGGRHFDEQFF.